The sequence of this T cell receptor beta chain was determined in a study of OX40 agonist ivuxolimab in advanced cancers. Describing the broader study: Ivuxolimab, which targeted the costimulatory receptor OX40 (CD134), was an agonistic, fully human IgG2 monoclonal antibody. Intravenous ivuxolimab was administered to patients every 2 weeks at six dose levels: 0.01, 0.1, 0.3, 1.5, 3 and 10 mg/kg. The paper reports the monotherapy dose-escalation portion (N of about 50 patients) of the phase I ivuxolimab trial. Among the roughly 54 dose-escalation patients, approximately 20 had hepatocellular carcinoma, approximately 15 melanoma, 9 renal cell carcinoma and 9 head and neck cancer. Peripheral TCRbeta sequencing aimed to test whether ivuxolimab altered TCR sequence diversity and caused clonal T-cell expansion. Prior anti-PD-1, anti-PD-L1 or anti-CTLA-4 therapy was permitted, and checkpoint inhibitors had been received by roughly 42% of dose-escalation patients. Partial responses occurred in three dose-escalation patients, of whom one had hepatocellular carcinoma and two had cutaneous melanoma. In the dose-escalation cohort, approximately 80% of patients were male, and the mean age was approximately 60 years with a range of roughly 23 to 90.

Study-level results and caveats: In the 0.1-3.0 mg/kg groups, partial responders were among the patients with the lowest normalized peripheral clonal expansion, particularly in CD8+ T cells. After ivuxolimab, more expanded clones were found on average in CD8+ T cells than in CD4+ T cells. At doses of 0.1 to 3.0 mg/kg, clonal expansion of both CD4+ and CD8+ blood T cells was observed from baseline to week 6. Low levels of normalized T-cell clonal expansion were also seen in some patients who did not respond. Which antigens the clonally expanded peripheral T cells were specific for was not determined.

V and J are trimmed by 0 bases and 7 bases, and the gene matches miss 13 bases of the junction. The CDR3 sequence holds 18 residues, the cysteine and phenylalanine included. Only the CDR3 part of the read is kept: 54 bases, read in frame from the first base. Looking up the germline V gene yields CDR1 SGHNT and CDR2 YENEEA. The trial excluded patients who had a history of autoimmune disease or were on systemic immunosuppression. Peripheral blood for TCR sequencing was collected from all dose cohorts at baseline, on cycle 4 day 1, and on cycle 7 day 1. Samples were obtained from an open-label, multicenter, first-in-human phase I dose-escalation trial of ivuxolimab. Adults with locally advanced or metastatic melanoma, renal cell, hepatocellular, or head and neck squamous cell carcinoma were enrolled in the trial. Before TCR sequencing, CD4+ T cells and CD8+ T cells from peripheral blood were sorted into separate populations.

To sequence the TCRbeta CDR3 region, genomic DNA was isolated from the sorted cells. TCRbeta CDR3 regions were sequenced using the immunoSEQ Assay. This is the immuneACCESS table as TCRdb keeps it, with only in-frame sequences that have V and J called. A part of the clones is gone; compared with another copy, unresolved V genes explain less than half, and the rest is unexplained. The sample profile shows 8,500 to 10,000 clones; more than 70% of them were found once. Of the sample, roughly 13% falls within the top ten clones. Note on this clone: Its antigen remains undetermined. No qualities accompany the bases; no much larger clone lies one base away.

The rearrangement joined TRBV11-3 to TRBJ2-1; TRBD2 agrees with 9 junctional bases. The starting material was CD4+ or CD8+ T cells sorted from blood, obtained in a trial of the OX40 agonist ivuxolimab. The source is an adult with an advanced solid tumor such as melanoma, head and neck, liver or kidney cancer. Read as DNA, the sequence is TGTGCCAGCAGCTTAGAGGGTAGCGGGAGATATAGAGGGAATGAGCAGTTCTTC. It codes for CASSLEGSGRYRGNEQFF.